This T cell receptor beta chain was retrieved from a study of cytomegalovirus exposure and HLA in healthy donors. Findings and limits, study-wide: There were around 160 TCR beta chains listed as cytomegalovirus-associated. The classifier was said to identify cytomegalovirus status with high specificity and sensitivity. In vitro checks showed that a few CMV-associated chains really do target CMV antigens.

The count of this clone is one. Its antigen remains unidentified. Per germline, CDR1 LNHDA and CDR2 SQIVND (reference sequence). The CDR3 contains 14 residues. The V gene lost 7 bases and the J gene lost 6 bases, with 16 bases spanning the gap. Produced via immunoSEQ multiplex PCR; TCRdb's table is partial and in-frame only. The table shows about 180,000 clones, with just under 90% occurring only once. The clonotype was recovered from a woman aged 25 to 39 in good health and CMV-seronegative. Sequencing was carried out using PBMCs. The chain has TRBV19 and TRBJ1-5, with D possibly being TRBD1 (6 bases). Written as DNA, the CDR3 is TGTGCCAGTACTCGCCAGGGGTACTCTCAGCCCCAGCATTTT. This encodes CASTRQGYSQPQHF.